This TCR beta chain was recorded in a study of T cells in Graves' hyperthyroidism and ophthalmopathy (dated by TCRdb to about 2019). In terms of the full investigation: Peripheral blood samples were taken at initial diagnosis, before any treatment was given. To identify distinguishing TCR V-J signatures, a discovery cohort of around 100 patients was used, comprising some 45 with Graves' ophthalmopathy and around 60 with stable Graves' hyperthyroidism. Prospective prediction of ophthalmopathy was tested in an independent validation cohort of approximately 19 hyperthyroidism patients and some 17 patients who later progressed to ophthalmopathy. The roughly 94 discovery patients were randomly split 7:3 into training and test sets. In addition, the study compared T-cell repertoires in thyroid tissue and in blood from about 6 Graves' hyperthyroidism patients. Following sampling, methimazole starting at 30 mg daily was given to hyperthyroidism patients, and high-dose intravenous methylprednisolone was given to ophthalmopathy patients. The paper reports TCR Vbeta CDR3 sequencing of 130 to 150 peripheral blood samples: approximately 43 ophthalmopathy, about 75 hyperthyroidism and around 17 progressor patients. Broad study findings and their caveats: Sample size was not statistically predetermined, and blinding of investigators to group allocation was not performed. In cross-validation, a model built on a 13 V-J signature told ophthalmopathy apart from stable hyperthyroidism with under 90% sensitivity and 81% to 82% specificity, and in testing the same model reached 80%/75%. In validation, progression to ophthalmopathy was predicted by the model with nearly 71% sensitivity and nearly 75% specificity, a median of around 6.5 months before onset. Most expanded thyroid clonotypes (frequency above 0.001) were also found in blood, which suggests that blood repertoires may mirror thyroid immune responses.

TCR beta CDR3 regions were amplified from RNA transcripts. A first-round RT-PCR of the TCR CDR3 used the HTBI primer set with the Qiagen OneStep RT-PCR kit. A second multiplex PCR round built the libraries, followed by size selection and purification. Sequencing of the libraries was done on an Illumina HiSeq2000 using paired-end 100 bp reads. From the authors' description of their analysis: SOAPnuke was used to process the raw data, with reads discarded if the reads contained adapters or uncalled bases, had a mean Phred below 15, or lacked an exact constant-primer or identifier match. High-quality paired reads were merged using COPE v1.2.5, and each unique nucleotide sequence was defined as a clonotype. MiTCR v1.1 was used to align clonotypes to the IMGT TRBV, TRBD and TRBJ reference segments. Only V-J combinations with frequency above 0.0001, covering 99% to 99.2% of repertoires, were analysed. The TCS score was defined as F50 (clonal expansion) divided by E x V (chaos), with BLOSUM62-based TCRdist calculated between CDR3 peptides within each V-J. Welch's t-statistics and random forest reduced 500 to 650 V-J features to under 15, which were used in a naive Bayes classifier (R e1071). The raw public data were reprocessed by TCRdb itself: fastp quality trimming at Q25, MiXCR clonotype calling, in-frame beta chains only. Identical CDR3 protein sequences are pooled into one entry, listed with their most common genes and DNA. The V and J calls reflect TCRdb's pipeline rather than the authors' work. The sample table records some 550,000 distinct CDR3 sequences; roughly 20% of these occur just once. The ten largest account for around 27% of the sample.

A patient counted as having stable Graves' hyperthyroidism if no progression to ophthalmopathy occurred over 18 months of follow-up. Hyperthyroidism patients were aged 18 to 65 years and newly diagnosed, with disease duration of less than 2 months. The study excluded patients with uncontrolled infections, other autoimmune diseases, pregnancy or lactation. Clinical symptoms, serum thyroxine and TRAb, thyroid ultrasound, and orbital computed tomography formed the basis for the diagnoses. PBMCs were isolated from roughly 10 ml of fresh peripheral blood by Ficoll-Paque density gradient centrifugation. Total RNA was extracted with Trizol reagent, and quality was checked on an Agilent 2100 Bioanalyzer. This clonotype was found many times. Which antigen it targets is not known. Nothing much larger sits one base from this clone, and base qualities are not available. Sequencing was performed on blood. The TCR was taken from a man between 18 and 35 years old with Graves' hyperthyroidism.

The nucleotide sequence is given as TGTGCCAGCAGTCCTCTACTCGGACAGGCTGCCGCGGTGGAGGGCTACACCTTC. Its protein product is CASSPLLGQAAAVEGYTF. In this chain, TRBV27 is recombined with TRBJ1-2, and TRBD1 aligns with 7 junction nucleotides. CDR1 and CDR2 are drawn from the germline V gene (reference sequence): MNHEY, SMNVEV. V trim: 5 bases; J trim: 8 bases; unmatched bases: 23. The CDR3 starts with the cysteine, ends with the phenylalanine, and has 18 residues. The only DNA kept is the CDR3, 54 bases in frame from the first base.